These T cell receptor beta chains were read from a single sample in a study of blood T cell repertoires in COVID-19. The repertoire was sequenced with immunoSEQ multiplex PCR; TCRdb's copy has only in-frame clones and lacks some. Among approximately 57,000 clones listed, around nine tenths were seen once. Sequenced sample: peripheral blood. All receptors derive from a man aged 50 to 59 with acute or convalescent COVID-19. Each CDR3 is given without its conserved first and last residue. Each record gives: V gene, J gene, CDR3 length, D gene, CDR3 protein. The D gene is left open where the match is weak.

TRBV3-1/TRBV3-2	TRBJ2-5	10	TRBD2	ASSQDVGTKY
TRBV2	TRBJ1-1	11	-	ASSEMGATEAF
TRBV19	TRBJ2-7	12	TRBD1	ASSTQQGVYEQY
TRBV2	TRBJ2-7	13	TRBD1	ASSDLGQGIGEQY
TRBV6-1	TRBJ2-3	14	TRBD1	ASSEDTGVGTDTQY
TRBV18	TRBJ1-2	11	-	ASSPGTAYGYT
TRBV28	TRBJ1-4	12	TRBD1	ASSWGQTNEKLF
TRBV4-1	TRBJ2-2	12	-	ASSQEEETGELF
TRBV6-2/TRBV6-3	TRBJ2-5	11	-	ASGPDRLETQY
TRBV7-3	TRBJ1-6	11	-	ASSPNQGSPLH
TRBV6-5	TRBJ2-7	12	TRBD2	ASTKPGGVHEQY
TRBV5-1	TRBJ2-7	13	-	ASSLGGAENLEQY
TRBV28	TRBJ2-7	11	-	ASTVQGYYEQY
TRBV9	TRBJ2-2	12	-	ASSVGLNTGELF
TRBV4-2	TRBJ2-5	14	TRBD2	ASSQDSGRATETQY
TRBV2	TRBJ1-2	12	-	ASREQGGGYGYT
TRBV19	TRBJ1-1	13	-	ASSAPEGVATEAF
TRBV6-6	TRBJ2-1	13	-	ASRETGTGGGEQF
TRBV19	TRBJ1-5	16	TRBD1	ASSTSPGQGRLNQPQH
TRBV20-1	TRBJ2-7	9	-	SARAGHEQY
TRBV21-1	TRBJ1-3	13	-	ASSLVGGTGNTIY
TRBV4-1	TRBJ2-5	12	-	ASSQTGSLETQY
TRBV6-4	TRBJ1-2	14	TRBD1	ASSVFPGGRNYGYT
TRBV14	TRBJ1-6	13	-	ASSPRSSYNSPLH
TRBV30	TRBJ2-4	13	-	APQGPEPAKNIQY
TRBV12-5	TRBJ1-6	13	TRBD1	ASGLGQGANSPLH
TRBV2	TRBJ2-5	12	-	ASSEDAAGETQY
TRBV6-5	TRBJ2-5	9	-	ASTDRETQY
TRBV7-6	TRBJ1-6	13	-	ASSLTGRGGSPLH
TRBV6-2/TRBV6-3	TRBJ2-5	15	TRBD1	ASSYRTGAPSEETQY
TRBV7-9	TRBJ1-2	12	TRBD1	ASSLVGQGYGYT
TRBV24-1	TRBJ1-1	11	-	ATSDFGNTEAF
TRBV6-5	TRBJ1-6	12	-	ASSEGGLNSPLH
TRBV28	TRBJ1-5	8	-	ASSGPPQH
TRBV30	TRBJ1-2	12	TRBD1	AWRRTGVFSGYT
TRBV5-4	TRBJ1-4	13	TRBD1	ASSDGTGTNGKLF
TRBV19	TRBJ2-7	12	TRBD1	ASSTSGTGIEQY
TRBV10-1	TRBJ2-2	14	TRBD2	ASSEGVAGYTGELF
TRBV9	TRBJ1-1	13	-	ASSPRTRSDTEAF
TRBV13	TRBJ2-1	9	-	ASSFADKQF
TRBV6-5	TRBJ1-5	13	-	ASIIGEGGGQPQH
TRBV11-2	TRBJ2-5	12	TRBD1	ASSLHRGTETQY
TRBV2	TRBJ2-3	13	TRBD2	ASRFGLAGTDTQY
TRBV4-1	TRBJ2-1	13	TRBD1	ASSNLQGLINEQF
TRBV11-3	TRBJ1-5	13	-	ASSLGRGGYQPQH
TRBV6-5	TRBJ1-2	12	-	ASLKVQGNYGYT
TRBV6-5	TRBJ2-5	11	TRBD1	ASSWTGKETQY
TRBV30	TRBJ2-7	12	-	AWSPGRGAYEQY
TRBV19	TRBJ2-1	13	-	ASSARWSGGFEQF
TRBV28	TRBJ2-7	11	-	ASSLSSGYEQY
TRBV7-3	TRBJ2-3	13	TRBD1	ASSLRGRGTDTQY
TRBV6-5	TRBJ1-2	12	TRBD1	ASRGQGGPYGYT
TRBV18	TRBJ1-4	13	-	ASSPIREGNEKLF
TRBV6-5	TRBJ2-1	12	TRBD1	ASRRDRVKNEQF